The 29 T cell receptor beta chains reported below all come from one sample, sequenced in a study of T cells after yellow fever vaccination. Via MiXCR, TCRdb re-called the 5' RACE reads, giving one row per CDR3 protein. The sample records hundreds of thousands of distinct CDR3 sequences, roughly a sixth being singletons. The sequences come from PBMCs, collected before the yellow fever booster vaccination. Receptors originate from a man younger than 35 who received the YFV17D yellow fever vaccine.

This clonotype has just a few counts. The chain uses TRBV20-1 and TRBJ1-1, with unresolved D. V was shortened by 1 base and J by 1 base, with 10 bases between the two germline ends. Germline CDR1 and CDR2: DFQATT and SNEGSKA (reference sequence). The CDR3 length is 14 residues. The CDR3 region is CSARVGTENTEAFF. In nucleotides, the CDR3 is TGCAGTGCTAGAGTGGGCACCGAGAACACTGAAGCTTTCTTT.

The rearrangement uses TRBV5-5 and TRBJ1-4; perhaps TRBD1 as D (5 bases). Germline values: CDR1 SGHKS, CDR2 YYEKEE (reference sequence). The CDR3 length is 14 residues. V was cut by 5 bases and J by 5 bases, with 13 bases left in between. This CDR3 is CASSAGRQNEKLFF. CDR3 DNA sequence: TGTGCCAGCAGTGCAGGGAGGCAGAATGAAAAACTGTTTTTT.

This clonotype appeared a few times. The J gene is TRBJ2-3, the V gene TRBV4-3; TRBD2 aligns across 9 bases. The CDR3 contains 15 residues. CDR1 and CDR2 (germline): LGHNA, YSLEER. Trimming took 4 bases from V and 2 from J; bases not matched to a gene: 4. The CDR3 protein is CASSRGLAITDTQYF. DNA for the CDR3: TGCGCCAGCAGCCGAGGACTAGCGATCACAGATACGCAGTATTTT.

V is TRBV4-1 and J is TRBJ1-6; D unresolved. Trimming pared 5 bases from V and 12 bases from J, leaving 20 bases between. The CDR3 has 15 residues. Per germline, CDR1 MGHRA and CDR2 YSYEKL. DNA of the CDR3: TGCGCCAGCAGCAAATTGCAAGGAGGGATTTTACCCCTCCACTTT. The encoded protein is CASSKLQGGILPLHF.

The chain employs TRBV7-2 and TRBJ2-7; 10 positions agree with TRBD2. There are 18 residues in the CDR3. Looked up from germline, CDR1 is SGHTA and CDR2 is FQGNSA. Trimming at V came to 7 bases and at J to 3 bases, leaving 18 bases not matched to a gene. The DNA of the CDR3 is TGTGCCAGCACCCTAATAGGAGGAGATAGCGGGGGGAACTACGAGCAGTACTTC. Translated, it gives CASTLIGGDSGGNYEQYF.

The gene calls are TRBV4-1 and TRBJ1-3; D call uncertain. The CDR3 is 15 residues long. Trimming took 0 bases from V and 1 from J, leaving 7 bases between them. CDR1 and CDR2 (germline): MGHRA, YSYEKL. CDR3 sequence: CASSQDGSSGNTIYF. Here the CDR3 DNA reads TGCGCCAGCAGCCAAGACGGTTCTTCTGGAAACACCATATATTTT.

This sequence joins TRBV6-5 and TRBJ2-7; 7 bases match TRBD2. The CDR3 contains 15 residues. V gave up 5 bases and J gave up 6 bases; unmatched junction bases: 13. Germline-derived CDR1 and CDR2 are MNHEY and SVGAGI. The CDR3 DNA reads TGTGCCAGCAGTCTCATTGGGGGGGAGAGGCGCGAGCAGTACTTC. This encodes CASSLIGGERREQYF.

The genes are TRBV28 and TRBJ1-1; maybe TRBD1 (6 bases). The CDR3 is made up of 16 amino acids. Trimming removed 2 bases from V and 5 bases from J, with 18 bases in between. CDR1 is MDHEN, CDR2 SYDVKM, per germline. The CDR3 spells CASSLGGAQARTEAFF. The CDR3 DNA reads TGTGCCAGCAGTTTAGGGGGGGCGCAGGCTAGGACTGAAGCTTTCTTT.

This clonotype was detected ten times or more. V and J are TRBV5-5 and TRBJ2-7; D tentatively reads TRBD1 or TRBD2 (5 bases each). Germline values: CDR1 SGHKS, CDR2 YYEKEE (reference sequence). There are 14 residues in the CDR3. The V and J ends lost 2 bases and 3 bases respectively, with 12 bases between them. CDR3 in DNA: TGTGCCAGCAGCTTTGGACTGGGGGTCTACGAGCAGTACGTC. Encoded protein: CASSFGLGVYEQYV.

Only a few counts were recorded for this clonotype. One end of the junction is discordant with germline, which a read error may explain. The chain combines TRBV7-3 with TRBJ2-4, with TRBD2 as a possible D gene (5 bases). CDR1 and CDR2 (germline): SGHTA, FQGTGA. This CDR3 is built from 12 residues. The DNA for the CDR3 is TGTGCCAGCAGCGTAACTGAGGGCATTCAGTACTTC. It specifies CASSVTEGIQYF.

In its sample, this clonotype was seen a few times. The rearrangement joins TRBV20-1 to TRBJ2-2; D is perhaps TRBD2 (7 bases). This CDR3 contains 18 residues. Germline lookup yields CDR1 DFQATT and CDR2 SNEGSKA (reference sequence). V gave up 6 bases and J gave up 6 bases, with 29 bases separating them. The CDR3 DNA is TGCAGTGCCCCGGACTCACAGGGAGGGGGTCAAACGGCCGGGGAGCTGTTTTTT. This gives the protein CSAPDSQGGGQTAGELFF.

V is TRBV4-3 and J is TRBJ1-1, with a weak D call TRBD1 (5 bases). Germline-derived CDR1 and CDR2 are LGHNA and YSLEER. CDR3 size: 15 residues. Trimming stripped 1 base from V and 3 bases from J, with 12 bases between. CDR3 sequence: CASSQAPQGDTEAFF. The DNA for the CDR3 is TGCGCCAGCAGCCAAGCCCCCCAGGGCGACACTGAAGCTTTCTTT.

The chain joins TRBV5-1 to TRBJ1-1; no clear D. CDR3 length: 13 residues. The ends were cut back, 7 bases at V and 7 bases at J, with 17 bases in the middle. Germline V gene data show CDR1 as SGHRS and CDR2 as YFSETQ. CDR3 sequence reads: CASGRRRLDEAFF. The CDR3 DNA reads as TGCGCCAGCGGTCGTCGGAGGCTGGATGAAGCTTTCTTT.

This chain joins TRBV4-2 and TRBJ2-1; 9 positions agree with TRBD2. After removal of 0 bases from V and 10 bases from J, the junction contained 10 bases not matched to a gene. This CDR3 is 16 amino acids long. CDR1 and CDR2 from the germline V gene are LGHNA and YNFKEQ. For the CDR3, the DNA is TGTGCCAGCAGCCAAGAAGCGGGGGGTCTTTCGGGGGAGCAGTTCTTC. This encodes CASSQEAGGLSGEQFF.

The V call is TRBV5-5, the J call TRBJ2-5; no reliable D call. The CDR3 contains 15 residues. Germline V gene data show CDR1 as SGHKS and CDR2 as YYEKEE (reference sequence). V lost 0 bases, J lost 5 bases, and 14 bases lay in between. Here the CDR3 reads CASSLGLGRVETQYF. The CDR3 DNA is TGTGCCAGCAGCTTGGGATTGGGAAGGGTGGAGACCCAGTACTTC.

This chain links TRBV5-1 with TRBJ1-6; TRBD1 agrees at 9 bases. From germline, CDR1 is SGHRS and CDR2 YFSETQ. CDR3 length: 14 amino acids. After removal of 3 bases from V and 10 bases from J, the junction contained 5 bases not matched to a gene. The CDR3 region is CASSSRTGVSPLHF. The CDR3 DNA follows: TGCGCCAGCAGCTCCCGGACAGGGGTCTCACCCCTCCACTTT.

J is TRBJ2-7 and V is TRBV7-9, with TRBD1 matching over 7 bases. Trimming cost V 2 bases and J 3 bases; bases outside gene matches: 10. The length of the CDR3 is 16 residues. Germline V lookup: CDR1 SEHNR, CDR2 FQNEAQ (reference sequence). The DNA of the CDR3 is TGTGCCAGCAGCTTACCAGACGGGACAGAAGACTACGAGCAGTACTTC. It is translated as CASSLPDGTEDYEQYF.

This clonotype showed up just a few times. This sequence joins TRBV7-2 and TRBJ1-5; D ambiguous. Per the germline V gene, CDR1 is SGHTA and CDR2 is FQGNSA. The CDR3 extends over 13 amino acids. The V end lost 4 bases, the J end lost 6 bases, and 10 bases lay between the germline ends. The CDR3 region has the DNA TGTGCCAGCAGCTCGGCAATCGGTCAGCCCCAGCATTTT. Residues: CASSSAIGQPQHF.

This clonotype was found many times. The V and J genes are TRBV4-1 and TRBJ2-3; possibly TRBD1 or TRBD2 for D (5 bases each). This CDR3 spans 14 amino acids. Per germline, CDR1 MGHRA and CDR2 YSYEKL. V shed 0 bases and J shed 4 bases, with 8 bases lying between them. The DNA of the CDR3 is TGCGCCAGCAGCCAAGATCTGGGGGCAGATACGCAGTATTTT. Translated: CASSQDLGADTQYF.

V and J are TRBV6-2 or TRBV6-3 and TRBJ2-1; D gene unclear. Trimming removed 4 bases from V and 9 bases from J, with 7 bases in between. The CDR3 is made up of 11 amino acids. Looked up from germline, CDR1 is MNHEY and CDR2 is SVGEGT. The DNA of the CDR3 is TGTGCCAGCAGTTCCCGGATTGAGCAGTTCTTC. It codes for CASSSRIEQFF.

In DNA, the CDR3 is TGTGCCATCCGGGGACAGGAAGGAGCTTTCTTT. The encoded protein is CAIRGQEGAFF. The chain has TRBV10-3 and TRBJ1-1, with TRBD1 identical over 8 bases. The CDR3 totals 11 residues. Per germline, CDR1 ENHRY and CDR2 SYGVKD. Germline trimming cut 8 bases from V and 10 bases from J; bases unmatched to any gene: 6.

The chain has TRBV7-9 and TRBJ1-6, with D maybe TRBD1 (5 bases). This CDR3 is built from 15 residues. From germline, CDR1 is SEHNR and CDR2 FQNEAQ (reference sequence). Trimming stripped 1 base from V and 6 bases from J, with 10 bases between. Written as DNA, the CDR3 is TGTGCCAGCAGCTTAGGGCAGGGAGTTAATTCACCCCTCCACTTT. It yields the protein CASSLGQGVNSPLHF.

Remarks on this clonotype: Compared with germline, one end of the junction differs, possibly owing to a read error. This chain joins TRBV7-7 and TRBJ2-2; D remains unclear. The V gene's germline CDR1 is SSHAT and CDR2 FNYEAQ (reference sequence). The CDR3 has 16 residues. This CDR3 reads CASSLGLTRDTGELFF. The DNA of the CDR3 is TGTGCTAGCAGCTTAGGCCTTACAAGGGACACCGGGGAGCTGTTTTTT.

DNA for the CDR3: TGTGCCAGCAGTATGCCCCTTTTGACAAAAGAAAAACTGTTTTTT. It yields the protein CASSMPLLTKEKLFF. The genes are TRBV6-6 and TRBJ1-4; D is uncertain. This CDR3 is 15 amino acids long. Trimming removed 5 bases from V and 8 bases from J, with 18 bases in between. In germline, CDR1 is MNHNY, CDR2 SVGAGI (reference sequence).

The gene calls are TRBV20-1 and TRBJ2-2; 9 nucleotides align to TRBD1. Germline lookup yields CDR1 DFQATT and CDR2 SNEGSKA (reference sequence). Losses at the gene ends were 0 bases for V and 4 bases for J; bases not matched to a gene: 3. The CDR3 is 15 residues long. The chain's CDR3 is CSARDLTGGTGELFF. CDR3 DNA: TGCAGTGCTAGAGATCTGACAGGGGGCACCGGGGAGCTGTTTTTT.

This clonotype has more than one count but fewer than ten. In nucleotides, the CDR3 is TGTGCCCTCATTCGGGAGGCGTATGGCTACACCTTC. Translating it yields CALIREAYGYTF. The gene calls are TRBV24-1 and TRBJ1-2; D is unclear. V dropped 12 bases and J dropped 5 bases, with 15 bases sitting between them. Germline values: CDR1 KGHDR, CDR2 SFDVKD. The CDR3 has 12 amino acids.

This rearrangement joins TRBV4-1 to TRBJ1-1; TRBD1 is a possible D gene (6 bases). Trimming shortened V by 2 bases and J by 2 bases, and 12 bases separated the two germline ends. This CDR3 region has 15 residues. Germline V CDR1 and CDR2: MGHRA, YSYEKL. CDR3 amino acids: CASSQPTGDNTEAFF. CDR3 DNA sequence: TGCGCCAGCAGCCAACCGACAGGCGATAACACTGAAGCTTTCTTT.

The chain links TRBV6-1 to TRBJ2-5; D ambiguous. Germline V gives CDR1 MNHNS, CDR2 SASEGT. The CDR3 is 11 residues long. Between the trimmed V and J ends, which lost 4 bases and 7 bases, there was a span of 7 bases. The CDR3 nucleotides read TGTGCCAGCAGTGTAAGAGGGACCCAGTACTTC. This sequence encodes CASSVRGTQYF.

The J gene is TRBJ2-1, the V gene TRBV7-9, with 11 bases fitting TRBD1. Germline V CDR1 and CDR2: SEHNR, FQNEAQ (reference sequence). The CDR3 is 14 residues long. J was trimmed by 7 bases and V by 7 bases; bases with no gene match: 6. CDR3: CASTPGQGENEQFF. The CDR3 DNA is TGTGCCAGCACCCCGGGACAGGGGGAAAATGAGCAGTTCTTC.